This T cell receptor beta chain was profiled in a study of response to subunit inactivated influenza vaccine. This clonotype has a handful of counts. Antigen: not known. TCRdb itself ran the RT-PCR reads through MiXCR, one entry per CDR3 protein. The sample lists roughly 700,000 distinct CDR3 sequences, approximately 14% occurring once. J gave up 2 bases and V 0 bases, and 3 bases lay outside the gene matches. This CDR3 is built from 15 residues. Germline-derived CDR1 and CDR2 are SGHKS and YYEKEE (reference sequence). Points from the study as a whole: Authors suggested each seasonal influenza vaccination recruits few new T cells.

Sequenced material: PBMCs from blood, taken 14 to 15 days before vaccination. The receptor was isolated from a man aged 50-60 years who received an inactivated influenza vaccine. This chain joins TRBV5-5 and TRBJ1-2; 8 bases agree with TRBD1. In nucleotides, the CDR3 is TGTGCCAGCAGCTTGGACAGGGGGAAGAACTATGGCTACACCTTC. Translation: CASSLDRGKNYGYTF.